Below are 18 T cell receptor beta chains sequenced from a single sample in a study of cytomegalovirus exposure and HLA in healthy donors. PCR amplification relied on 60 Vbeta primers (plus 13 Jbeta primers). Profiled with immunoSEQ multiplex PCR; TCRdb holds only in-frame clones, not every one. The table lists about 150,000 clones, approximately 79% of them singletons. The sequencing sample was made of PBMCs. All receptors come from a young man in good health and CMV-seropositive.

J is TRBJ1-1 and V is TRBV18, with D possibly being TRBD1 (5 bases). In germline, CDR1 is KGHSH, CDR2 LQKENI. This CDR3 has 15 amino acids. V was shortened by 0 bases and J by 4 bases, with 12 bases between the two germline ends. CDR3 sequence reads: CASSPPGGGFTEAFF. CDR3 DNA sequence: TGTGCCAGCTCACCACCGGGGGGTGGTTTCACTGAAGCTTTCTTT.

The V and J genes are TRBV19 and TRBJ2-5; 8 bases agree with TRBD1. J lost 5 bases, V lost 4 bases, and 0 bases had no gene match. The CDR3 sequence is 12 residues long. Germline values: CDR1 LNHDA, CDR2 SQIVND (reference sequence). In DNA, the CDR3 is TGTGCCAGTAGTAGACAGGGGGAGACCCAGTACTTC. It yields the protein CASSRQGETQYF.

The chain couples TRBV19 to TRBJ2-7; 9 bases fit TRBD1. V shed 7 bases and J 8 bases; nucleotides not matched to a gene: 9. From germline, CDR1 is LNHDA and CDR2 SQIVND (reference sequence). The CDR3 consists of 13 residues. CDR3 DNA sequence: TGTGCCAGTACCGGGACAGGGATCGACAAGCAGTACTTC. Its protein product is CASTGTGIDKQYF. The full variable domain, rest sourced from reference TRBV19 and TRBJ2-7, is DGGITQSPKYLFRKEGQNVTLSCEQNLNHDAMYWYRQDPGQGLRLIYYSQIVNDFQKGDIAEGYSVSREKKESFPLTVTSAQKNPTAFYLCASTGTGIDKQYFGPGTRLTVT.

By its share, this clone is medium-sized. The chain is built from TRBV6-5 and TRBJ2-7, with D tentatively TRBD1 (6 bases). This CDR3 is built from 12 residues. V lost 8 bases and J lost 2, with 10 bases in between. The germline gives CDR1 MNHEY, CDR2 SVGAGI. The CDR3 bases are TGTGCCAGCCCACAGGGCACCTACGAGCAGTACTTC. Amino acids: CASPQGTYEQYF.

The V call is TRBV19, the J call TRBJ2-7; 7 nucleotides agree with TRBD1. The CDR3 loop spans 12 amino acids. Looked up from germline, CDR1 is LNHDA and CDR2 is SQIVND (reference sequence). V lost 8 bases, J lost 6 bases, and 7 bases stayed unmatched. CDR3 DNA sequence: TGTGCCAGTTGGACAGGCCGGGGCGAGCAGTACTTC. Translation gives CASWTGRGEQYF. The full variable domain, in which reference TRBV19 and TRBJ2-7 provide the parts outside the CDR3, is DGGITQSPKYLFRKEGQNVTLSCEQNLNHDAMYWYRQDPGQGLRLIYYSQIVNDFQKGDIAEGYSVSREKKESFPLTVTSAQKNPTAFYLCASWTGRGEQYFGPGTRLTVT.

The V gene is TRBV13, the J gene TRBJ2-1; D gene uncertain. V dropped 5 bases and J dropped 6 bases, with 8 bases sitting between them. Per the germline V gene, CDR1 is PRHDT and CDR2 is FYEKMQ (reference sequence). The length of the CDR3 is 12 residues. The CDR3 DNA reads TGTGCCAGCAGCACCCTACTCAATGAGCAGTTCTTC. Its translation: CASSTLLNEQFF.

V is TRBV29-1 and J is TRBJ2-5; D perhaps matches TRBD2 (6 bases). Trimming cost V 6 bases and J 4 bases, with 12 bases left between them. The CDR3 sequence is 12 residues long. Germline V gene sequence: CDR1 SQVTM, CDR2 ANQGSEA. The CDR3 nucleotides are TGCAGCGTCTTGACCGGGGGAGAGACCCAGTACTTC. Amino acids: CSVLTGGETQYF.

A few counts support this clone. Here the CDR3 DNA reads TGTGCCACCAGCAGAGATAGTCTCTTGAGGGGGGGAGATACGCAGTATTTT. Protein: CATSRDSLLRGGDTQYF. The chain carries TRBV15 and TRBJ2-3; a weak D match, TRBD2 (7 bases). Between the trimmed V and J ends, which lost 0 bases and 5 bases, there was a span of 18 bases. The CDR3 loop spans 17 amino acids. CDR1 is LNHNV, CDR2 YYDKDF, per germline (reference sequence).

The rearrangement uses TRBV19 and TRBJ2-3; 10 bases are a match to TRBD2. V dropped 6 bases and J dropped 1; count of bases not matched to a gene: 16. The CDR3 extends over 19 amino acids. In germline, CDR1 is LNHDA, CDR2 SQIVND (reference sequence). In DNA form, the CDR3 reads TGTGCCAGTAGCCTCCCCCTAGCGGGAGCGAACCGGGGCACAGATACGCAGTATTTT. Its translation is CASSLPLAGANRGTDTQYF.

The V gene is TRBV6-1, the J gene TRBJ2-3; D unresolved. The germline V gene encodes CDR1 MNHNS and CDR2 SASEGT. The CDR3 loop spans 14 amino acids. Trimming took off 4 bases at V and 4 bases at J, with 12 bases between the two ends. CDR3 region: CASSVKAHSDTQYF. The CDR3 bases are TGTGCCAGCAGTGTTAAAGCTCATTCAGATACGCAGTATTTT.

V is TRBV13 and J is TRBJ2-7; TRBD2 might be the D (6 bases). Germline V CDR1 and CDR2: PRHDT, FYEKMQ (reference sequence). There are 13 residues in the CDR3. V was pared by 5 bases and J by 4 bases, with 12 bases between. In DNA form, the CDR3 reads TGTGCCAGCAGCGTCCGGGGGATTTACGAGCAGTACTTC. Its protein is CASSVRGIYEQYF.

The CDR3 sequence: CASRVGLAGDNEQFF. DNA for the CDR3: TGTGCCAGCAGAGTGGGACTAGCGGGGGACAATGAGCAGTTCTTC. The chain employs TRBV2 and TRBJ2-1, with 14 bases lining up with TRBD2. The V segment lost 6 bases and the J segment 5 bases; nucleotides outside the gene matches: 3. The CDR3 extends over 15 amino acids. Germline loops: CDR1 SNHLY, CDR2 FYNNEI. Based on the CDR3 plus reference TRBV2 and TRBJ2-1, the full variable domain is EPEVTQTPSHQVTQMGQEVILRCVPISNHLYFYWYRQILGQKVEFLVSFYNNEISEKSEIFDDQFSVERPDGSNFTLKIRSTKLEDSAMYFCASRVGLAGDNEQFFGPGTRLTVL.

Here the CDR3 DNA reads TGTGCCAGTAGTCCGTCTAGCGGGAGAAGGAACAATGAGCAGTTCTTC. Protein sequence: CASSPSSGRRNNEQFF. The J gene is TRBJ2-1, the V gene TRBV19; 10 bases map to TRBD2. V shed 5 bases, J shed 5 bases, and the junction held 9 bases outside the gene matches. CDR3 length: 16 residues. CDR1 is LNHDA and CDR2 is SQIVND in the germline V gene (reference sequence).

The chain employs TRBV5-6 and TRBJ2-7; 9 bases map to TRBD1. The CDR3 has 14 residues. V was clipped by 7 bases and J by 7 bases; unmatched bases: 12. Germline V gene lookup returns CDR1 SGHDT and CDR2 YYEEEE. CDR3 protein: CASHGDRADVEQYF. The DNA for the CDR3 is TGTGCCAGCCATGGGGACAGGGCTGACGTGGAGCAGTACTTC.

The V and J genes are TRBV14 and TRBJ2-1, with a possible D match to TRBD1 (5 bases). Germline V gene sequence: CDR1 SGHDN, CDR2 FVKESK. This CDR3 is 14 amino acids long. Trimming removed 0 bases from V and 5 bases from J, with 8 bases in between. CDR3 loop: CASSQDLGDNEQFF. The CDR3 DNA follows: TGTGCCAGCAGCCAAGATCTAGGGGACAATGAGCAGTTCTTC.

The rearrangement links TRBV7-2 to TRBJ1-4; maybe TRBD1 (5 bases). Trimming removed 4 bases from V and 8 bases from J, with 20 bases in between. From germline, CDR1 is SGHTA and CDR2 FQGNSA. CDR3 length: 16 residues. CDR3 region: CASSSPRQAGQEKLFF. CDR3 sequence (DNA): TGTGCCAGCAGCTCCCCCAGGCAGGCGGGGCAGGAAAAACTGTTTTTT.

The chain has TRBV5-1 and TRBJ2-2; 9 bases line up with TRBD1. Germline values: CDR1 SGHRS, CDR2 YFSETQ. This CDR3 spans 17 amino acids. Losses at the gene ends were 4 bases for V and 1 base for J; bases not matched to a gene: 8. The CDR3 loop reads CASSDRGQGRNTGELFF. The CDR3 DNA follows: TGCGCCAGCAGCGATAGAGGACAGGGGAGGAACACCGGGGAGCTGTTTTTT.

The chain carries TRBV4-3 and TRBJ2-1; D is uncertain. Germline V gene data show CDR1 as LGHNA and CDR2 as YSLEER. The CDR3 consists of 13 residues. The V end lost 2 bases, the J end lost 3 bases, and 5 bases lay between the germline ends. The chain's CDR3 is CASSQTGYNEQFF. The CDR3 nucleotides read TGCGCCAGCAGCCAAACGGGCTACAATGAGCAGTTCTTC.